This TCR beta chain comes out of a study of blood T cell repertoires in COVID-19. The table came from immunoSEQ multiplex PCR; TCRdb's copy has only in-frame clones and leaves some out. This sample has roughly 200,000 clones, with 80% found just once. V was pared by 11 bases and J by 8 bases, with 19 bases between. The V gene's germline CDR1 is SGHNT and CDR2 YENEEA. The length of the CDR3 is 13 residues. V gene TRBV11-3 combines with J gene TRBJ1-5; possible D gene TRBD1, 5 bases. The TCR originated in a man aged 55 to 69 with acute or convalescent COVID-19. Sequencing was carried out using peripheral blood. CDR3 protein: CARWAGKLKPQHF. The CDR3 DNA is TGTGCCCGCTGGGCAGGGAAACTGAAGCCCCAGCATTTT.